Below, 14 T cell receptor beta chains from the same sample are listed, as sequenced in a study of T cells expressing NK-cell markers. Reanalyzing the 5' RACE reads, TCRdb keeps one entry per CDR3 protein, without DNA. The sample's table shows about 460,000 distinct CDR3 sequences. The specimen was blood T cells: a sorted CD56 or NKG2C T cell subset, CD4+ or CD8+ T cells, or bulk PBMC T cells (not recorded which). The receptors shown here come from a woman aged 50 to 65 in good health.

The chain is built from TRBV5-1 and TRBJ2-3; there is no DNA to check the TCRdb D call of TRBD2. CDR1 is SGHRS and CDR2 is YFSETQ in the germline V gene. This CDR3 region has 14 residues. CDR3 in amino acids: CASSPLVSADTQYF. Combining the CDR3 with reference TRBV5-1 and TRBJ2-3 gives the whole variable domain KAGVTQTPRYLIKTRGQQVTLSCSPISGHRSVSWYQQTPGQGLQFLFEYFSETQRNKGNFPGRFSGRQFSNSRSEMNVSTLELGDSALYLCASSPLVSADTQYFGPGTRLTVL.

The chain is built from TRBV12-3 or TRBV12-4 and TRBJ2-3; TCRdb's D call of TRBD2 is untestable without DNA. This CDR3 spans 19 amino acids. CDR3 region: CASSLDRGPGLAGTDTQYF.

The rearrangement joins TRBV20-1 to TRBJ2-5; absent DNA, TCRdb's TRBD2 call cannot be checked. Germline loops: CDR1 DFQATT, CDR2 SNEGSKA (reference sequence). The CDR3 sequence is 13 residues long. CDR3 sequence reads: CSAAPKGGGTQYF.

The J gene is TRBJ2-2, the V gene TRBV20-1; absent DNA, TCRdb's TRBD2 call cannot be checked. Germline loops: CDR1 DFQATT, CDR2 SNEGSKA (reference sequence). CDR3 length: 14 amino acids. CDR3 protein: CSARDIQGPGELFF.

The gene calls are TRBV4-2 and TRBJ2-2; TCRdb calls TRBD2, which cannot be checked without DNA. Germline CDR1 is LGHNA and CDR2 is YNFKEQ. The CDR3 is 19 residues long. The CDR3 reads CASSQDTPLAGMNTGELFF.

The rearrangement uses TRBV19 and TRBJ1-2. Germline values: CDR1 LNHDA, CDR2 SQIVND (reference sequence). The CDR3 runs to 14 residues. This chain's CDR3 is CASNKEGSSYGYTF.

The V and J genes are TRBV7-6 and TRBJ1-3; without DNA, the TCRdb call of TRBD1 cannot be checked. Germline V lookup: CDR1 SGHVS, CDR2 FNYEAQ. The CDR3 is 14 amino acids. The CDR3 loop reads CAIITYRSANTIYF.

The genes are TRBV24-1 and TRBJ2-1; TCRdb proposes TRBD2, but this gene call is untestable without DNA. This CDR3 comprises 15 residues. Germline CDR1 KGHDR, CDR2 SFDVKD. The CDR3 region is CATSDPRTAAREQFF.

V usage is TRBV24-1 and J usage is TRBJ2-5; with no DNA, the TCRdb D assignment of TRBD1 cannot be verified. The V gene's germline CDR1 is KGHDR and CDR2 SFDVKD. This CDR3 has 15 residues. CDR3 sequence reads: CATSRGDRASETQYF.

The chain combines TRBV27 with TRBJ2-5; TCRdb picks TRBD1, but there is no DNA to check that call. Per the germline V gene, CDR1 is MNHEY and CDR2 is SMNVEV (reference sequence). This CDR3 has 14 amino acids. CDR3 loop: CASSFSGQGETQYF.

The chain couples TRBV14 to TRBJ2-1; TCRdb's assignment of TRBD2 cannot be checked, as there is no DNA. CDR1 and CDR2 from the germline V gene are SGHDN and FVKESK. This CDR3 comprises 17 residues. The CDR3 protein is CASSLKPTSGTYNEQFF.

This chain uses TRBV7-2 with TRBJ1-4; TCRdb designates TRBD1, a call that cannot be tested without DNA. The CDR3 is made up of 15 amino acids. The germline gives CDR1 SGHTA, CDR2 FQGNSA. The CDR3 spells CASSPTGTYNEKLFF.

The chain recombines TRBV19 with TRBJ2-6; as DNA is missing, the TRBD1 call by TCRdb cannot be tested. In germline, CDR1 is LNHDA, CDR2 SQIVND (reference sequence). This CDR3 has 16 residues. This chain's CDR3 is CASSPRGDSGANVLIF.

The chain recombines TRBV29-1 with TRBJ2-4. CDR1 SQVTM and CDR2 ANQGSEA come from the germline V gene. The CDR3 runs 14 residues. The CDR3 is CSVEARLAKNIQYF.